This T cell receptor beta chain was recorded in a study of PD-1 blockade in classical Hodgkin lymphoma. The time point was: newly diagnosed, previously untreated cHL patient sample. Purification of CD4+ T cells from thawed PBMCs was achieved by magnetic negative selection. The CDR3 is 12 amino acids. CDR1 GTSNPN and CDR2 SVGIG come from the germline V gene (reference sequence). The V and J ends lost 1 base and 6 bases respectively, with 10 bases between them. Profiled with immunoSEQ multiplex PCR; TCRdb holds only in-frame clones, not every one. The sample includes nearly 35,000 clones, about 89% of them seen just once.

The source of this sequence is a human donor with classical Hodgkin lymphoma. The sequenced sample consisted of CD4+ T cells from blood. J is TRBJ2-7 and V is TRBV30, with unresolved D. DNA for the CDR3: TGTGCCTGGAGTGGCTGGGGTACCGAGCAGTACTTC. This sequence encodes CAWSGWGTEQYF.